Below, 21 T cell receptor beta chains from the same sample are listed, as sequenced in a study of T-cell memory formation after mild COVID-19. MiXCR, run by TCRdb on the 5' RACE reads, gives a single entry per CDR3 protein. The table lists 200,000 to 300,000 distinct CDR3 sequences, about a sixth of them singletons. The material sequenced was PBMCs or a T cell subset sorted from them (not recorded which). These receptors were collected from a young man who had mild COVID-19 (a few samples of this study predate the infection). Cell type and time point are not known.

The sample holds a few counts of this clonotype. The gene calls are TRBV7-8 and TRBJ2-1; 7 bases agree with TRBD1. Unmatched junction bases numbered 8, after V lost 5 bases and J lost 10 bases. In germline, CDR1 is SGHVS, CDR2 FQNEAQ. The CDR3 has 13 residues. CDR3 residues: CASSPMDRYEQFF. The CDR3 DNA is TGTGCCAGCAGCCCAATGGACAGGTACGAGCAGTTCTTC.

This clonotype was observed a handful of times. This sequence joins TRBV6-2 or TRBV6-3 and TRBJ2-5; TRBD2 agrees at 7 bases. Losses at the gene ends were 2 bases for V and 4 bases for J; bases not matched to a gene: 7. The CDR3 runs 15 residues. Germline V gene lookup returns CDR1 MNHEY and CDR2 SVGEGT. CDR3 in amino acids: CASSYAGRGAETQYF. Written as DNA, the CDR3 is TGTGCCAGCAGTTACGCAGGGAGGGGAGCAGAGACCCAGTACTTC.

The CDR3 bases are TGCAGTGCCACCTCTGGACAGGGGGCTTTTACCTTC. Residues: CSATSGQGAFTF. The V gene is TRBV20-1, the J gene TRBJ1-2, with TRBD1 matching 11 bases. There are 12 residues in the CDR3. The V gene end was trimmed by 6 bases and the J gene end by 14 bases; junction bases not matched to a gene: 11. CDR1 and CDR2 (germline): DFQATT, SNEGSKA (reference sequence).

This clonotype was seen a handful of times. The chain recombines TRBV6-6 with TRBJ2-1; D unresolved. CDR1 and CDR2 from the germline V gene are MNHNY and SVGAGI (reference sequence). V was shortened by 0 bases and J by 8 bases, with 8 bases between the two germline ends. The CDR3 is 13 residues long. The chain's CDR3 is CASSYSDWDEQFF. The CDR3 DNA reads TGTGCCAGCAGTTACTCTGACTGGGATGAGCAGTTCTTC.

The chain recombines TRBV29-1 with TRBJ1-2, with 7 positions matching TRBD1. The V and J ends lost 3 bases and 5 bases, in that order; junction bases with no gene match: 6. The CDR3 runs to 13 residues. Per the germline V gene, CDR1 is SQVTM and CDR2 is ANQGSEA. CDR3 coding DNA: TGCAGCGTTGATGGAGGGGGCGAGTATGGCTACACCTTC. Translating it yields CSVDGGGEYGYTF.

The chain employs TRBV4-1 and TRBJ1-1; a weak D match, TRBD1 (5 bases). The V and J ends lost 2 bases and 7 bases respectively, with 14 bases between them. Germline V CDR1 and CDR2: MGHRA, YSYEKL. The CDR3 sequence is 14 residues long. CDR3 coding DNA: TGCGCCAGCAGCCAACCGACAGCTTCGAATGAAGCTTTCTTT. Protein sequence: CASSQPTASNEAFF.

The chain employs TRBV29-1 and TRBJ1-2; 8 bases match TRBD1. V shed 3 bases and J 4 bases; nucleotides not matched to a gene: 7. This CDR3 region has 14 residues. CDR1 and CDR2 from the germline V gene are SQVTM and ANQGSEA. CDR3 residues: CSVESAGGGYGYTF. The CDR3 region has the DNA TGCAGCGTTGAGTCGGCAGGGGGCGGCTATGGCTACACCTTC. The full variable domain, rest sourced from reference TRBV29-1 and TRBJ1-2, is SAVISQKPSRDICQRGTSLTIQCQVDSQVTMMFWYRQQPGQSLTLIATANQGSEATYESGFVIDKFPISRPNLTFSTLTVSNMSPEDSSIYLCSVESAGGGYGYTFGSGTRLTVV.

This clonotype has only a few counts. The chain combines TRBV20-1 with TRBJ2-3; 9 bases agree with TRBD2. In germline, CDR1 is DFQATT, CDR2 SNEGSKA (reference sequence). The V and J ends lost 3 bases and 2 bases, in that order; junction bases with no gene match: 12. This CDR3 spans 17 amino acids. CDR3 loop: CSARAPNLAGITDTQYF. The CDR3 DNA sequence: TGCAGTGCTAGGGCTCCTAACCTAGCGGGGATCACAGATACGCAGTATTTT.

DNA of the CDR3: TGTGCCAGCAGCTCCCTAGCTAGTGAGCAGTTCTTC. Translation gives CASSSLASEQFF. This chain connects TRBV7-9 to TRBJ2-1; maybe TRBD2 (5 bases). V lost 4 bases to trimming and J lost 9 bases, with 10 bases between them. The CDR3 covers 12 residues. Germline CDR1 and CDR2: SEHNR and FQNEAQ (reference sequence). Complete variable domain (other parts from reference TRBV7-9 and TRBJ2-1): DTGVSQNPRHKITKRGQNVTFRCDPISEHNRLYWYRQTLGQGPEFLTYFQNEAQLEKSRLLSDRFSAERPKGSFSTLEIQRTEQGDSAMYLCASSSLASEQFFGPGTRLTVL.

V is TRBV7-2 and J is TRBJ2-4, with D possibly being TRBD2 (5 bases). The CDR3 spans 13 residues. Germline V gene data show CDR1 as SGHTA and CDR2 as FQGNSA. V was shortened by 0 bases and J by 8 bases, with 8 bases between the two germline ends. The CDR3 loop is CASSLASEHIQYF. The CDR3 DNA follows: TGTGCCAGCAGCTTAGCTAGCGAGCACATTCAGTACTTC.

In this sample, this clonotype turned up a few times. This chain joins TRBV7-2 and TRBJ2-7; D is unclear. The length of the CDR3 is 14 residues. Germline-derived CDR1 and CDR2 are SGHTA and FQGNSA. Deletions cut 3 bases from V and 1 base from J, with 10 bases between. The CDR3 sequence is CASSFTDRSYEQYV. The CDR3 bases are TGTGCCAGCAGCTTTACGGACCGTTCCTACGAGCAGTACGTC.

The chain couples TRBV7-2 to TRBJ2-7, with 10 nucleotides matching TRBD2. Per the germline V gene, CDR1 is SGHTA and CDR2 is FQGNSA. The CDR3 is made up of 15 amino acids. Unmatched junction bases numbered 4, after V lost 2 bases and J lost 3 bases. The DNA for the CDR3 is TGTGCCAGCAGCTTACTAGCGGGGGACGTCTACGAGCAGTACTTC. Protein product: CASSLLAGDVYEQYF.

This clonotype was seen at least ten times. The CDR3 spells CASSLTGDMDTQYF. DNA of the CDR3: TGTGCCAGCAGCTTGACAGGGGATATGGATACGCAGTATTTT. The chain employs TRBV7-9 and TRBJ2-3; 8 nucleotides align to TRBD1. Unmatched junction bases numbered 5, after V lost 3 bases and J lost 6 bases. CDR3 size: 14 residues. Per germline, CDR1 SEHNR and CDR2 FQNEAQ (reference sequence).

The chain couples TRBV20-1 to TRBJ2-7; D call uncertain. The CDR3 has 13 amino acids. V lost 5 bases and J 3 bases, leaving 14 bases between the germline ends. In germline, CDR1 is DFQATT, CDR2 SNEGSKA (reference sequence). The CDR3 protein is CSAGRVASYEQYF. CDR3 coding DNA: TGCAGTGCTGGACGGGTCGCGAGCTACGAGCAGTACTTC.

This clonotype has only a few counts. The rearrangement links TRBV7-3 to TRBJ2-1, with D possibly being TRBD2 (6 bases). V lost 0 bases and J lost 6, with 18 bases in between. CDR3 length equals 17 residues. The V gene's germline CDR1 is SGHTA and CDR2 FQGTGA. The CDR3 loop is CASSLTFWRGSGNEQFF. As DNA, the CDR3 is TGTGCCAGCAGCTTAACGTTCTGGCGGGGTTCTGGCAATGAGCAGTTCTTC. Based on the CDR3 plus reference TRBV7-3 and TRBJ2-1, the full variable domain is GAGVSQTPSNKVTEKGKYVELRCDPISGHTALYWYRQSLGQGPEFLIYFQGTGAADDSGLPNDRFFAVRPEGSVSTLKIQRTERGDSAVYLCASSLTFWRGSGNEQFFGPGTRLTVL.

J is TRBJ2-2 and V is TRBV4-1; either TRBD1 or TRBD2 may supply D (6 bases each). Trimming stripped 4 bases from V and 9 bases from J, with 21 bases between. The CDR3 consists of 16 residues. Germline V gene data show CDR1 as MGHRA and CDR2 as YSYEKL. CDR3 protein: CASSRARGEDPRELFF. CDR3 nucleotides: TGCGCCAGCAGCCGAGCAAGGGGGGAAGACCCCCGGGAGCTGTTTTTT.

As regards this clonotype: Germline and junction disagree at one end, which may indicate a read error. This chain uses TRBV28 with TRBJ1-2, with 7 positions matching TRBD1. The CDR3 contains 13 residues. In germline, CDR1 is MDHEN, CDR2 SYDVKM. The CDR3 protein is CASKEGGGAHPSF. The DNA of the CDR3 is TGTGCCAGCAAAGAGGGAGGGGGCGCACACCCAAGCTTC.

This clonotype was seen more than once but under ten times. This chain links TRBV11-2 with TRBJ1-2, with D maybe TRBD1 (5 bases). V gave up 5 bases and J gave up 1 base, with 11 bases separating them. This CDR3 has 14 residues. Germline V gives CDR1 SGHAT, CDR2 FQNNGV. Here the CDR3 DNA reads TGTGCCAGCAGCCCATTCGGGGGTAACTATGGCTACACCTTC. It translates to CASSPFGGNYGYTF.

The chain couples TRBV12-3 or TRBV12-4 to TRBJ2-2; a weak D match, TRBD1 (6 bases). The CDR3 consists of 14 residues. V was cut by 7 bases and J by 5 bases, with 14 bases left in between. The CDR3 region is CASIRDTATGELFF. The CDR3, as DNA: TGTGCCAGCATAAGGGACACCGCAACCGGGGAGCTGTTTTTT.

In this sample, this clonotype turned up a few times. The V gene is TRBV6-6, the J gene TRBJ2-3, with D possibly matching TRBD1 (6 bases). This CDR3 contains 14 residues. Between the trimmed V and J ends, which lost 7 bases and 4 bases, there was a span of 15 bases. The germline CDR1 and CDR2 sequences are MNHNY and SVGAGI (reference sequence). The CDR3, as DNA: TGTGCCAGCAATCGACAGGACCTAGCAGATACGCAGTATTTT. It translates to CASNRQDLADTQYF.

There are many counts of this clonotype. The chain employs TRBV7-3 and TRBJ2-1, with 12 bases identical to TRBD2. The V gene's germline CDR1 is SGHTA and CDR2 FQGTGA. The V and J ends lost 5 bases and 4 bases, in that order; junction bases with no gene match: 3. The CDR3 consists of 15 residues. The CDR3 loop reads CASSQLAGGYNEQFF. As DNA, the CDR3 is TGTGCCAGCAGCCAACTAGCGGGGGGTTACAATGAGCAGTTCTTC.